Following are 14 T cell receptor beta chains from one sample sequenced in a study of T cells after yellow fever vaccination (dated by TCRdb to between 2018 and 2020). The library was produced with 5' RACE. Sequencing took place on an Illumina HiSeq 2500. The raw public data were reprocessed by TCRdb itself: fastp quality trimming at Q25, MiXCR clonotype calling, in-frame beta chains only. Under each unique CDR3 protein, matching rows form one entry showing the most common genes and DNA. For this sample the table gives 500,000 to 650,000 distinct CDR3 sequences, of which approximately 15% were detected only once. Jointly, the top ten make up over 13% of the sample. The label giving this sample's treatment or condition can be read as: live attenuated yellow fever vaccine strain. The source material was PBMCs, sampled on the day of the yellow fever booster vaccination. The receptors derive from a man in his thirties or forties who received the YFV17D yellow fever vaccine.

This clonotype was found once. The V and J genes are TRBV20-1 and TRBJ2-1, with 12 bases identical to TRBD2. The germline CDR1 and CDR2 sequences are DFQATT and SNEGSKA (reference sequence). J gave up 9 bases and V 1 base, and 1 base lay outside the gene matches. CDR3 length equals 13 residues. For the CDR3, the DNA is TGCAGTGCTAGAGGACTAGCGGGAGTTGAGCAGTTCTTC. Protein product: CSARGLAGVEQFF.

The chain couples TRBV4-3 to TRBJ2-1; 11 positions agree with TRBD2. CDR3 length: 16 residues. CDR1 is LGHNA and CDR2 is YSLEER in the germline V gene. J gave up 5 bases and V 4 bases, and 7 bases lay outside the gene matches. The CDR3 loop is CASSRGGTSGHNEQFF. CDR3 DNA: TGCGCCAGCAGCCGGGGGGGGACTAGCGGTCACAATGAGCAGTTCTTC.

The rearrangement joins TRBV20-1 to TRBJ2-1; tentatively, D is TRBD2 (6 bases). The CDR3 is 10 amino acids. V was pared by 4 bases and J by 12 bases, with 10 bases between. Germline CDR1 is DFQATT and CDR2 is SNEGSKA (reference sequence). In DNA form, the CDR3 reads TGCAGTGCTATCGTTAGCGGGCAGTTCTTC. Translating gives CSAIVSGQFF.

This clonotype was seen only a few times. The chain uses TRBV12-5 and TRBJ2-3, with D possibly being TRBD2 (5 bases). Germline V gene lookup returns CDR1 LGHNT and CDR2 FRNRAP. This CDR3 is 16 amino acids long. Between the trimmed V and J ends, which lost 9 bases and 2 bases, there was a span of 21 bases. CDR3 DNA: TGTGCTAGAGTCGCCGGGGTTTCCAGTAACACAGATACGCAGTATTTT. Amino acids: CARVAGVSSNTDTQYF.

This clonotype was detected many times. The V call is TRBV29-1, the J call TRBJ2-2, with TRBD2 matching 7 bases. The CDR3 spans 14 residues. Germline lookup yields CDR1 SQVTM and CDR2 ANQGSEA. Trimming took 6 bases from V and 1 from J; bases not matched to a gene: 5. The CDR3 spells CSVGWGGNTGELFF. DNA for the CDR3: TGCAGCGTGGGCTGGGGGGGGAACACCGGGGAGCTGTTTTTT.

This clonotype was seen a few times. The CDR3 here is CASSQDFGRPSTDTQYF. The CDR3 DNA follows: TGTGCCAGCAGCCAAGACTTCGGCCGCCCTAGCACAGATACGCAGTATTTT. The chain employs TRBV14 and TRBJ2-3; D unclear. The CDR3 spans 17 residues. V lost 0 bases and J lost 0, with 13 bases in between. Germline loops: CDR1 SGHDN, CDR2 FVKESK.

J is TRBJ2-1 and V is TRBV6-5; D uncertain. This CDR3 is built from 14 residues. Germline CDR1 reads MNHEY; CDR2 reads SVGAGI. V was cut by 2 bases and J by 2 bases, with 7 bases left in between. The CDR3 is CASSYDGTYNEQFF. Written as DNA, the CDR3 is TGTGCCAGCAGTTACGATGGGACCTACAATGAGCAGTTCTTC.

This chain links TRBV9 with TRBJ2-3; 12 bases align to TRBD2. The germline CDR1 and CDR2 sequences are SGDLS and YYNGEE. V lost 0 bases and J lost 2; bases outside the gene matches: 7. There are 18 residues in the CDR3. CDR3 loop: CASSVATRTSGTTDTQYF. The CDR3 nucleotides read TGTGCCAGCAGCGTAGCTACGCGGACTAGCGGGACCACAGATACGCAGTATTTT.

This clonotype was seen repeatedly, ten times or more. The chain links TRBV5-1 to TRBJ2-1, with D tentatively TRBD1 (5 bases). Trimming removed 0 bases from V and 0 bases from J, with 7 bases in between. Germline CDR1 and CDR2: SGHRS and YFSETQ. The CDR3 is 15 residues long. CDR3 bases: TGCGCCAGCAGCTTGGGGCAGGGCTCCTACAATGAGCAGTTCTTC. Translated, it gives CASSLGQGSYNEQFF.

This clonotype has just a few counts. The rearrangement links TRBV6-1 to TRBJ2-7; D is perhaps TRBD2 (5 bases). Germline V gene lookup returns CDR1 MNHNS and CDR2 SASEGT. The CDR3 spans 17 residues. Deletions cut 6 bases from V and 2 bases from J, with 23 bases between. The CDR3 protein is CASRRSTPRAGAYEQYF. As DNA, the CDR3 is TGTGCCAGCAGAAGATCTACCCCTAGGGCCGGGGCCTACGAGCAGTACTTC.

This chain uses TRBV4-3 with TRBJ2-4, with D perhaps TRBD1 (6 bases). Germline V CDR1 and CDR2: LGHNA, YSLEER. The ends were cut back, 0 bases at V and 8 bases at J, with 17 bases in the middle. The CDR3 covers 16 residues. The chain's CDR3 is CASSQDLRRAGDIQYF. CDR3 DNA: TGCGCCAGCAGCCAAGATCTTCGCAGGGCAGGGGACATTCAGTACTTC.

This chain uses TRBV5-6 with TRBJ2-3; TRBD2 matches 7 bases. From germline, CDR1 is SGHDT and CDR2 YYEEEE. This CDR3 has 14 residues. The trim removed 7 bases at V and 6 bases at J, leaving 11 bases unmatched. As DNA, the CDR3 is TGTGCCAGCGGGCGAGCGGGACCACAGGATACGCAGTATTTT. This codes for CASGRAGPQDTQYF.

The gene calls are TRBV6-2 or TRBV6-3 and TRBJ2-7; a weak D match, TRBD2 (5 bases). V was cut by 4 bases and J by 6 bases, with 13 bases left in between. The length of the CDR3 is 13 residues. Germline V gene sequence: CDR1 MNHEY, CDR2 SVGEGT. The DNA of the CDR3 is TGTGCCAGCAGTTTCGGACTTGGGTTCGAGCAGTACTTC. Encoded protein: CASSFGLGFEQYF.

This clonotype was seen a few times. The chain couples TRBV10-3 to TRBJ2-1; D is uncertain. Germline V gives CDR1 ENHRY, CDR2 SYGVKD. The CDR3 is made up of 17 amino acids. Between the trimmed V and J ends, which lost 0 bases and 0 bases, there was a span of 12 bases. The CDR3 DNA follows: TGTGCCATCAGTGAGTCCGGTATCGAGCCCTCCTACAATGAGCAGTTCTTC. It yields the protein CAISESGIEPSYNEQFF.